The 25 T cell receptor beta chains given below trace back to one sample, sequenced in a study of T cells after yellow fever vaccination. TCRdb fed the 5' RACE reads into MiXCR, producing one record per CDR3 protein. This table has approximately 340,000 distinct CDR3 sequences, roughly 8.7% appearing once. Sequencing used PBMCs, obtained on the day of the first yellow fever vaccination. The source is a man in his late teens or twenties who received the YFV17D yellow fever vaccine.

This clonotype was picked up a small number of times. This rearrangement joins TRBV3-1 to TRBJ1-1; no clear D. Trimming took off 4 bases at V and 5 bases at J, with 14 bases between the two ends. Per germline, CDR1 LGHDT and CDR2 YNNKEL (reference sequence). This CDR3 contains 14 residues. CDR3 region: CASSPFLDGTEAFF. In DNA form, the CDR3 reads TGTGCCAGCAGCCCCTTCCTAGACGGGACTGAAGCTTTCTTT. The entire variable domain, with the rest obtained from reference TRBV3-1 and TRBJ1-1, is as follows: DTAVSQTPKYLVTQMGNDKSIKCEQNLGHDTMYWYKQDSKKFLKIMFSYNNKELIINETVPNRFSPKSPDKAHLNLHINSLELGDSAVYFCASSPFLDGTEAFFGQGTRLTVV.

Many counts were recorded for this clonotype. V usage is TRBV4-1 and J usage is TRBJ1-1; D is uncertain. Trimming took off 2 bases at V and 5 bases at J, with 12 bases between the two ends. The CDR3 has 14 residues. The germline V gene has CDR1 MGHRA and CDR2 YSYEKL. The DNA of the CDR3 is TGCGCCAGCAGCCAACAAACCCTCCCGACTGAAGCTTTCTTT. Translating it yields CASSQQTLPTEAFF.

The rearrangement uses TRBV11-2 and TRBJ1-5; no definite D call. Germline CDR1 SGHAT, CDR2 FQNNGV. V was shortened by 4 bases and J by 0 bases, with 10 bases between the two germline ends. The CDR3 runs to 15 residues. CDR3 DNA sequence: TGTGCCAGCAGCTCCGGCGGCCGTAGCAATCAGCCCCAGCATTTT. Translation: CASSSGGRSNQPQHF.

This rearrangement joins TRBV7-8 to TRBJ1-6; 10 nucleotides line up with TRBD1. The CDR3 runs 20 residues. The J segment lost 1 base and the V segment lost 3 bases, leaving 12 bases of the junction unmatched. Germline V gene lookup returns CDR1 SGHVS and CDR2 FQNEAQ. This CDR3 is CASSFTDRGLIQSYNSPLHF. Written as DNA, the CDR3 is TGTGCCAGCAGCTTCACCGACAGGGGGCTTATTCAGTCCTATAATTCACCCCTCCACTTT. Combining the CDR3 with reference TRBV7-8 and TRBJ1-6 gives the whole variable domain GAGVSQSPRYKVAKRGQDVALRCDPISGHVSLFWYQQALGQGPEFLTYFQNEAQLDKSGLPSDRFFAERPEGSVSTLKIQRTQQEDSAVYLCASSFTDRGLIQSYNSPLHFGNGTRLTVT.

There are a few counts of this clonotype. CDR3 loop: CASSRGPGNTGELFF. In nucleotides, the CDR3 is TGTGCCAGCAGCAGAGGGCCAGGGAACACCGGGGAGCTGTTTTTT. V and J are TRBV7-2 and TRBJ2-2, with TRBD2 as a possible D gene (5 bases). This CDR3 is 15 amino acids long. With 5 bases removed from V and 1 base from J, the gap between germline ends came to 11 bases. Germline lookup yields CDR1 SGHTA and CDR2 FQGNSA.

The chain links TRBV7-9 to TRBJ2-7; D is ambiguous. V was clipped by 1 base and J by 1 base, with 8 bases between them. Germline V gene sequence: CDR1 SEHNR, CDR2 FQNEAQ (reference sequence). This CDR3 has 14 amino acids. The CDR3 here is CASSLETYSYEQYV. The DNA for the CDR3 is TGTGCCAGCAGCTTAGAGACGTATTCCTACGAGCAGTACGTC.

This clonotype was picked up many times. The CDR3 here is CASSSQGRGTEAFF. CDR3 sequence (DNA): TGTGCCAGCAGTTCGCAGGGGAGGGGGACTGAAGCTTTCTTT. The gene calls are TRBV7-9 and TRBJ1-1; a weak D match, TRBD1 (6 bases). Trimming removed 6 bases from V and 5 bases from J, with 16 bases in between. Germline loops: CDR1 SEHNR, CDR2 FQNEAQ (reference sequence). The CDR3 runs to 14 residues.

This clonotype was counted at least ten times. The V call is TRBV27, the J call TRBJ1-1; D gene unclear. Germline CDR1 and CDR2: MNHEY and SMNVEV (reference sequence). Deletions cut 5 bases from V and 1 base from J, with 14 bases between. The CDR3 is 15 amino acids. Written as DNA, the CDR3 is TGTGCCAGCAGTCCAAACCCCGACCCGAACACTGAAGCTTTCTTT. It encodes CASSPNPDPNTEAFF.

The CDR3 sequence is CATCGSARPVYGYTF. The CDR3 nucleotides read TGTGCCACCTGCGGCTCAGCCAGGCCAGTCTATGGCTACACCTTC. The gene calls are TRBV6-1 and TRBJ1-2; D gene ambiguous. CDR1 and CDR2 from the germline V gene are MNHNS and SASEGT. Trimming cost V 10 bases and J 4 bases, with 22 bases left between them. CDR3 length: 15 amino acids.

About this clonotype: A clone one base away is much larger, so this may be a read error. The V and J genes are TRBV7-2 and TRBJ2-1, with TRBD1 identical over 7 bases. The CDR3 has 13 residues. The germline gives CDR1 SGHTA, CDR2 FQGNSA. V shed 5 bases, J shed 4 bases, and the junction held 2 bases outside the gene matches. The CDR3 DNA reads as TGTGCCAGCAGCAAGGGACAGTACAATGAGCAGTTCTTC. Translating it yields CASSKGQYNEQFF.

This clonotype was picked up a small number of times. This chain links TRBV11-1 with TRBJ2-3; 11 bases align to TRBD1. In germline, CDR1 is SGHAT, CDR2 FQDESV (reference sequence). Trimming removed 5 bases from V and 3 bases from J; junction bases left unmatched: 16. This CDR3 has 19 residues. The CDR3 region has the DNA TGTGCCAGCAGCCTACCTATATACACCGGGACAGGGGGAACAGATACGCAGTATTTT. As protein: CASSLPIYTGTGGTDTQYF.

This clonotype was seen repeatedly, ten times or more. This chain connects TRBV5-1 to TRBJ2-1, with 9 bases matching TRBD1. CDR3 size: 15 residues. V shed 2 bases and J 6 bases; nucleotides not matched to a gene: 6. Germline V CDR1 and CDR2: SGHRS, YFSETQ. The CDR3 is CASSFTGQGINEQFF. Here the CDR3 DNA reads TGCGCCAGCAGCTTTACGGGACAGGGTATCAATGAGCAGTTCTTC.

The sample holds a few counts of this clonotype. This CDR3 reads CASFPGEETQYF. The DNA of the CDR3 is TGTGCCAGCTTCCCGGGAGAAGAGACCCAGTACTTC. This chain connects TRBV7-9 to TRBJ2-5; weak D call: TRBD2 (6 bases). Deletions cut 8 bases from V and 3 bases from J, with 10 bases between. The germline CDR1 and CDR2 sequences are SEHNR and FQNEAQ (reference sequence). This CDR3 contains 12 residues.

This clonotype was recorded a few times. Here the CDR3 DNA reads TGTGCCAGCAGCCAAGTTTGGCAGGAGACCCAGTACTTC. Its protein product is CASSQVWQETQYF. The chain links TRBV14 to TRBJ2-5; D unclear. The CDR3 length is 13 residues. Per the germline V gene, CDR1 is SGHDN and CDR2 is FVKESK. The V and J ends lost 1 base and 5 bases respectively, with 8 bases between them.

Ten or more counts support this clonotype. The chain joins TRBV6-5 to TRBJ1-1; 7 bases agree with TRBD1. Germline values: CDR1 MNHEY, CDR2 SVGAGI. The CDR3 has 16 residues. V lost 0 bases, J lost 0 bases, and 4 bases stayed unmatched. CDR3 sequence: CASSYSAGQMNTEAFF. The CDR3 DNA reads TGTGCCAGCAGTTACTCTGCGGGACAGATGAACACTGAAGCTTTCTTT.

This clonotype came up a few times. The genes are TRBV2 and TRBJ1-1; D remains ambiguous. Germline V gives CDR1 SNHLY, CDR2 FYNNEI. Trimming cost V 2 bases and J 0 bases, with 10 bases left between them. This CDR3 has 15 amino acids. CDR3 sequence reads: CASSERATLNTEAFF. The CDR3 bases are TGTGCCAGCAGTGAAAGGGCTACCCTGAACACTGAAGCTTTCTTT.

This clonotype was detected a few times. The rearrangement links TRBV24-1 to TRBJ2-6, with D possibly being TRBD2 (5 bases). V was cut by 4 bases and J by 1 base, with 7 bases left in between. Germline V lookup: CDR1 KGHDR, CDR2 SFDVKD. This CDR3 has 15 amino acids. The CDR3 loop is CATSDPGSGANVLTF. DNA of the CDR3: TGTGCCACCAGTGACCCGGGGTCTGGGGCCAACGTCCTGACTTTC.

In its sample, this clonotype was seen a few times. The rearrangement joins TRBV4-1 to TRBJ2-1; TRBD2 matches 9 bases. With 1 base clipped from V and 5 bases from J, the junction kept 9 bases outside the gene matches. CDR1 is MGHRA and CDR2 is YSYEKL in the germline V gene. The CDR3 has 17 amino acids. CDR3 protein: CASSQGSWRGGNNEQFF. Here the CDR3 DNA reads TGCGCCAGCAGCCAAGGCTCCTGGCGGGGGGGGAACAATGAGCAGTTCTTC.

This clonotype was recorded at least ten times. The rearrangement uses TRBV27 and TRBJ2-1; D not certain. Germline V gene lookup returns CDR1 MNHEY and CDR2 SMNVEV (reference sequence). With 3 bases removed from V and 0 bases from J, the gap between germline ends came to 9 bases. The length of the CDR3 is 15 residues. The chain's CDR3 is CASSFVASSYNEQFF. Here the CDR3 DNA reads TGTGCCAGCAGTTTTGTCGCTAGCTCCTACAATGAGCAGTTCTTC.

This clonotype was seen a few times. This chain links TRBV10-3 with TRBJ2-7; the D gene is possibly TRBD1 (6 bases). Germline V gene data show CDR1 as ENHRY and CDR2 as SYGVKD. V was shortened by 4 bases and J by 2 bases, with 9 bases between the two germline ends. The length of the CDR3 is 13 residues. The CDR3 nucleotides are TGTGCCATCAGTGCGACAGGTACCTACGAGCAGTACGTC. It translates to CAISATGTYEQYV.

This sequence joins TRBV11-2 and TRBJ2-3; 14 nucleotides align to TRBD2. The CDR3 contains 17 residues. With V trimmed by 4 bases and J by 2 bases, 5 bases remained unmatched. Germline V gene lookup returns CDR1 SGHAT and CDR2 FQNNGV. The CDR3 sequence: CASSSGLAGGITDTQYF. The CDR3 DNA sequence: TGTGCCAGCAGCTCCGGACTAGCGGGGGGAATCACAGATACGCAGTATTTT.

In its sample, this clonotype was seen a few times. The chain employs TRBV5-5 and TRBJ2-2, with a tentative D call TRBD2 (5 bases). Trimming stripped 9 bases from V and 0 bases from J, with 12 bases between. This CDR3 has 14 amino acids. Germline V gene sequence: CDR1 SGHKS, CDR2 YYEKEE (reference sequence). CDR3 sequence (DNA): TGTGCCACTCGCAGGACTCCGAACACCGGGGAGCTGTTTTTT. Translating it yields CATRRTPNTGELFF.

V is TRBV6-1 and J is TRBJ2-5; maybe TRBD2 (5 bases). This CDR3 is 14 amino acids long. Looked up from germline, CDR1 is MNHNS and CDR2 is SASEGT. V was pared by 2 bases and J by 0 bases, with 7 bases between. CDR3 coding DNA: TGTGCCAGCAGTGAATGGAGGAACCAAGAGACCCAGTACTTC. Amino acid sequence: CASSEWRNQETQYF.

The rearrangement joins TRBV10-3 to TRBJ1-1, with D maybe TRBD1 (6 bases). The V end was cut by 0 bases, the J end by 6 bases, with 14 bases between. The CDR3 runs 15 residues. Germline CDR1 and CDR2: ENHRY and SYGVKD. The CDR3 nucleotides read TGTGCCATCAGTGAGTCGAAGGGGGGAATCTCTGAAGCTTTCTTT. Translating gives CAISESKGGISEAFF.

This clonotype was detected a few times. The chain is built from TRBV19 and TRBJ1-1; the match to TRBD1 covers 8 bases. Losses at the gene ends were 6 bases for V and 5 bases for J; bases not matched to a gene: 8. The CDR3 loop spans 14 amino acids. Germline values: CDR1 LNHDA, CDR2 SQIVND (reference sequence). The CDR3 here is CASSGFGQGTEAFF. For the CDR3, the DNA is TGTGCCAGTAGCGGATTCGGACAGGGAACTGAAGCTTTCTTT.